Listed below are T cell receptor beta chains from one sample, sequenced in a study of shared clonotypes between healthy human individuals. TCRdb keeps only in-frame clones here, not all; method: immunoSEQ multiplex PCR. The data show around 690,000 clones, with less than 95% seen just once and 30% to 40% held by the top ten. The specimen sequenced was memory CD8+ T cells from PBMCs. These receptors all stem from a man between 18 and 35 years old in good health. Some clones in this sample may be carry-over from other donors' samples. Each CDR3 is given with its conserved first and last residue. Each record gives: V gene, D gene, clone size, J gene, CDR3 DNA, CDR3 protein. The D gene is left open where the match is weak. A clone size is listed for some rows: how often the clone was seen (once, few, many), or a class if it is expanded.

V: TRBV4-3; D: TRBD2; size: .; J: TRBJ2-2; DNA: TGCGCCAGCAGCCAATCTATAGCGGGGTACTCCGGGGAGCTGTTTTTT; CDR3: CASSQSIAGYSGELFF
V: TRBV13; D: TRBD1; size: .; J: TRBJ2-5; DNA: TGTGCCAGCAGCTCCCCGAACCGCGACAGGGGAAGAGAGACCCAGTACTTC; CDR3: CASSSPNRDRGRETQYF
V: TRBV14; D: TRBD2; size: .; J: TRBJ2-7; DNA: TGTGCCAGCAGCCCGGGACTAGCGGTAGGGCAGTACTTC; CDR3: CASSPGLAVGQYF
V: TRBV10-2; D: .; size: .; J: TRBJ1-2; DNA: TGCGCCAGCAGTGAGTCGAACGTCCGGTGGCCCAACTATGGCTACACCTTC; CDR3: CASSESNVRWPNYGYTF
V: TRBV11-2; D: TRBD1; size: .; J: TRBJ1-4; DNA: TGTGCCAGCAGCTCTGGACGTGGGACAGACTCTAATGAAAAACTGTTTTTT; CDR3: CASSSGRGTDSNEKLFF
V: TRBV7-9; D: .; size: few; J: TRBJ1-4; DNA: TGTGCCAGCAGCTTAGCGGCCGGGGACACTAATGAAAAACTGTTTTTT; CDR3: CASSLAAGDTNEKLFF
V: TRBV2; D: TRBD1; size: .; J: TRBJ1-3; DNA: TGTGCCAGCAGTGAAATGACGCCTCGGGGACAGGGGGCTGGAAACACCATATATTTT; CDR3: CASSEMTPRGQGAGNTIYF
V: TRBV4-1; D: .; size: .; J: TRBJ1-1; DNA: TGCGCCAGCAGCCACGCGGTCGAAGCTTTCTTT; CDR3: CASSHAVEAFF
V: TRBV2; D: .; size: once; J: TRBJ1-5; DNA: TGTGCCAGCAGTCCCTCGGGCACTTATCTGCCCCAGCATTTT; CDR3: CASSPSGTYLPQHF
V: TRBV6-5; D: TRBD1; size: .; J: TRBJ2-3; DNA: TGTGCCAGCAGTTACTCGTACCAGGGGGCCACAGATACGCAGTATTTT; CDR3: CASSYSYQGATDTQYF
V: TRBV4-1; D: .; size: .; J: TRBJ2-7; DNA: TGCGCCAGCAGCCAAGGATGGAGGACTACCTTGGAGGGGGAGCAGTACTTC; CDR3: CASSQGWRTTLEGEQYF
V: TRBV7-6; D: .; size: .; J: TRBJ2-3; DNA: TGTGCCAGCAGCCATTCCCGCGAGGTTCGACCAGATACGCAGTATTTT; CDR3: CASSHSREVRPDTQYF
V: TRBV27; D: .; size: .; J: TRBJ2-7; DNA: TGTGCCAGCAGTTTATCACCCATCTACGAGCAGTACTTC; CDR3: CASSLSPIYEQYF
V: TRBV6-5; D: .; size: .; J: TRBJ2-7; DNA: TGTGCCAGCAGTTACTCGGTCGGGGCTAAATCCTACGAGCAGTACTTC; CDR3: CASSYSVGAKSYEQYF
V: TRBV19; D: .; size: .; J: TRBJ1-1; DNA: TGTGCCAGTAGTCCTGAAAAACCTTGGACTGAAGCTTTCTTT; CDR3: CASSPEKPWTEAFF
V: TRBV6-1; D: .; size: .; J: TRBJ2-7; DNA: TGTGCCAGCAGTGACAGACCCGAGCAGTACTTC; CDR3: CASSDRPEQYF
V: TRBV7-9; D: .; size: once; J: TRBJ1-2; DNA: TGTGCCAGCAGCTCGTATCCGGACAGAAACTATGGCTACACCTTC; CDR3: CASSSYPDRNYGYTF
V: TRBV19; D: TRBD1; size: .; J: TRBJ1-5; DNA: TGTGCCAGTCAGACAGGGGTTTATCCCAATCAGCCCCAGCATTTT; CDR3: CASQTGVYPNQPQHF
V: TRBV11-2; D: .; size: .; J: TRBJ1-1; DNA: TGTGCCAGCAGCTTAGGTGCCTCCCTGTGGGTTGGAGCTTTCTTT; CDR3: CASSLGASLWVGAFF
V: TRBV4-1; D: .; size: .; J: TRBJ2-2; DNA: TGCGCCAGCAGCTCCCCGTCCGTCGCCGGGGAGCTGTTTTTT; CDR3: CASSSPSVAGELFF
V: TRBV28; D: TRBD1; size: .; J: TRBJ2-7; DNA: TGTGCCAGCAGTTTTGGTGGGACAGGATACGAGCAGTACTTC; CDR3: CASSFGGTGYEQYF
V: TRBV19; D: TRBD1; size: .; J: TRBJ1-2; DNA: TGTGCCAGTGTCACCCGGGACAGCCTTAACTACACCTTC; CDR3: CASVTRDSLNYTF
V: TRBV5-1; D: TRBD2; size: .; J: TRBJ2-7; DNA: TGCGCCAGCAGCTCGGGAGGGCCCTACGAGCAGTACTTC; CDR3: CASSSGGPYEQYF
V: TRBV9; D: TRBD2; size: .; J: TRBJ2-3; DNA: TGTGCCAGCAGCGCCGGGGGGGCTAGCACAGATACGCAGTATTTT; CDR3: CASSAGGASTDTQYF
V: TRBV28; D: .; size: .; J: TRBJ1-1; DNA: TGTGCCAGCACTTTAACCATAGTCGGCACTGAAGCTTTCTTT; CDR3: CASTLTIVGTEAFF
V: TRBV27; D: .; size: .; J: TRBJ1-5; DNA: TGTGCCAGCAGTTTAATTTCTAGCAATCAGCCCCAGCATTTT; CDR3: CASSLISSNQPQHF
V: TRBV15; D: .; size: .; J: TRBJ2-7; DNA: TGTGCCACCAGCAGCAAAGTTTTATCCTACGAGCAGTACTTC; CDR3: CATSSKVLSYEQYF
V: TRBV7-6; D: .; size: .; J: TRBJ2-5; DNA: TGTGCCAGCACCAAACTGGGCGAAGAGACCCAGTACTTC; CDR3: CASTKLGEETQYF
V: TRBV4-1; D: .; size: .; J: TRBJ1-6; DNA: TGCGCCAGCAGCCAAGATCCGGCCTCACCCCTCCACTTT; CDR3: CASSQDPASPLHF
V: TRBV27; D: TRBD2; size: .; J: TRBJ2-1; DNA: TGTGCCAGCAGTGCGTCTAGCGGGGAGTCCCACAATGAGCAGTTCTTC; CDR3: CASSASSGESHNEQFF
V: TRBV4-3; D: .; size: .; J: TRBJ1-2; DNA: TGCGCCAGCAGCCAAGTCACCGGGACGGCCTACACCTTC; CDR3: CASSQVTGTAYTF
V: TRBV28; D: TRBD1; size: .; J: TRBJ1-3; DNA: TGTGCCAGCAGGCCGGACAGGTCTGGAAACACCATATATTTT; CDR3: CASRPDRSGNTIYF
V: TRBV4-1; D: TRBD2; size: .; J: TRBJ2-7; DNA: TGCGCCAGCAGCCAAGGTAGCGGGCGCCCCTACGAGCAGTACTTC; CDR3: CASSQGSGRPYEQYF
V: TRBV28; D: TRBD2; size: .; J: TRBJ2-1; DNA: TGTGCCAGCAGTTCAACTAGCGGGAGCCGGGAAAATGAGCAGTTCTTC; CDR3: CASSSTSGSRENEQFF
V: TRBV2; D: TRBD1; size: .; J: TRBJ1-5; DNA: TGTGCCAGCGGAGAGGGGGCGGCAGTCTTCAATCAGCCCCAGCATTTT; CDR3: CASGEGAAVFNQPQHF
V: TRBV19; D: .; size: few; J: TRBJ2-1; DNA: TGTGCCAGTAGTATACGAGAATTCTCCTACAATGAGCAGTTCTTC; CDR3: CASSIREFSYNEQFF
V: TRBV5-1; D: .; size: .; J: TRBJ2-5; DNA: TGCGCCAGCAGCTTGGGTCCCAGTCCCCAAGAGACCCAGTACTTC; CDR3: CASSLGPSPQETQYF
V: TRBV5-6; D: TRBD2; size: .; J: TRBJ2-7; DNA: TGTGCCAGCAGCTTTGGGACTAGCAGCTACGAGCAGTACTTC; CDR3: CASSFGTSSYEQYF
V: TRBV6-5; D: .; size: once; J: TRBJ2-3; DNA: TGTGCCAGCAGTTACGGTGCCGAGGCCCCAGATACGCAGTATTTT; CDR3: CASSYGAEAPDTQYF
V: TRBV30; D: .; size: few; J: TRBJ1-1; DNA: TGTGCCTGGAGTTGGACTTTTAACACTGAAGCTTTCTTT; CDR3: CAWSWTFNTEAFF
V: TRBV11-3; D: TRBD1; size: .; J: TRBJ2-7; DNA: TGTGCCAGCAGCTTATCCGACAGGGGTTACGAGCAGTACTTC; CDR3: CASSLSDRGYEQYF
V: TRBV10-3; D: TRBD2; size: .; J: TRBJ2-1; DNA: TGTGCCATCAGTGAGTCGAGTAGCGGGAGGGTCAATGAGCAGTTCTTC; CDR3: CAISESSSGRVNEQFF
V: TRBV27; D: TRBD2; size: .; J: TRBJ2-1; DNA: TGTGCCAGCAGGTCCGTTACGAGCGGGAGGCGGGACAATGAGCAGTTCTTC; CDR3: CASRSVTSGRRDNEQFF
V: TRBV27; D: TRBD1; size: few; J: TRBJ1-1; DNA: TGTGCCAGCAGTTTGTGGGACAGGGAGGAAGCTTTCTTT; CDR3: CASSLWDREEAFF
V: TRBV4-3; D: .; size: .; J: TRBJ1-4; DNA: TGCGCCAGCACCCCCGCTGGGGCAGTCGGTGGTGAAAAACTGTTTTTT; CDR3: CASTPAGAVGGEKLFF
V: TRBV7-8; D: .; size: .; J: TRBJ1-2; DNA: TGTGCCAGCAGCTCGCTCAGCCTCCTAAACTATGGCTACACCTTC; CDR3: CASSSLSLLNYGYTF
V: TRBV5-1; D: TRBD2; size: .; J: TRBJ2-1; DNA: TGCGCCAGCAGCGAGGTAACCGGGACTAGCGGGAGGGCAAGCGTCTACAATGAGCAGTTCTTC; CDR3: CASSEVTGTSGRASVYNEQFF
V: TRBV27; D: .; size: few; J: TRBJ1-2; DNA: TGTGCCAGCAGTTTATCCTCCCTCCCGGAGCCGACCTCAAGTGGCTACACCTTC; CDR3: CASSLSSLPEPTSSGYTF
V: TRBV27; D: TRBD2; size: .; J: TRBJ2-1; DNA: TGTGCCAGCAGTACACTAGCGCTCAATGAGCAGTTCTTC; CDR3: CASSTLALNEQFF
V: TRBV19; D: TRBD2; size: .; J: TRBJ2-2; DNA: TGTGCCAGTAGTCCCAGACTAGCGGGAGGCCCCGGGGAGCTGTTTTTT; CDR3: CASSPRLAGGPGELFF
V: TRBV7-9; D: TRBD1; size: .; J: TRBJ2-1; DNA: TGTGCCAGCAGCCGGGGACAGGGGACCTACAATGAGCAGTTCTTC; CDR3: CASSRGQGTYNEQFF